The present TCR beta chain was sequenced within a study of T cell responses to AZD1222 COVID-19 vaccine. Trimming shortened V by 3 bases and J by 8 bases, and 10 bases separated the two germline ends. CDR3 length: 13 residues. Data came from immunoSEQ multiplex PCR; TCRdb stores just in-frame clones and leaves some out. Among about 76,000 clones listed, 60% to 85% were seen once. The V call is TRBV12-3 or TRBV12-4, the J call TRBJ1-4, with no clear D. Material: peripheral blood, obtained 28 days after the second dose of the MenACWY control vaccine. This sequence originates from an adult who received the MenACWY meningococcal vaccine as a control. CDR3 sequence reads: CASSLGQLEKLFF. The CDR3 nucleotides read TGTGCCAGCAGTTTGGGTCAGTTAGAAAAACTGTTTTTT.